The source of this TCR beta chain is a study of T cells after yellow fever vaccination. Notes on the study in general: Once the booster was given, most primary-vaccination clones reappeared, at approximately 97% for CD4 and over 85% for CD8.

This clonotype was detected a few times. What it recognizes is unknown. TCR cDNA, made by 5'RACE template switching, carried an added universal primer site and UMIs. TCRdb passed the 5' RACE reads through MiXCR, listing each CDR3 protein once. The sample gives just under 600,000 distinct CDR3 sequences, 13% of which show up once; about an eighth is in the top ten. This CDR3 contains 15 residues. The V and J ends lost 2 bases and 5 bases respectively, with 14 bases between them. Germline values: CDR1 MNHEY, CDR2 SMNVEV (reference sequence). This material consisted of PBMCs, taken on the day of the yellow fever booster vaccination. The V call is TRBV27, the J call TRBJ2-3, with D perhaps TRBD2 (6 bases). The clonotype comes from a man in his thirties or forties who received the YFV17D yellow fever vaccine. CDR3 nucleotide sequence: TGTGCCAGCAGTTTACGGGGGTGGGATGGAGATACGCAGTATTTT. Translation gives CASSLRGWDGDTQYF.